The TCR beta chain under discussion was sequenced for a study of T cells in Graves' hyperthyroidism and ophthalmopathy. Out of about 10 ml of fresh peripheral blood came the PBMCs. This clonotype was found many times. The investigators amplified TCR beta CDR3 regions from RNA transcripts. Initially, a first-round RT-PCR of the TCR CDR3 employed the HTBI primer set. TCRdb itself ran the multiplex PCR reads through MiXCR, one entry per CDR3 protein. This sample has around 620,000 distinct CDR3 sequences, with approximately 15% found just once. The CDR3 is made up of 13 amino acids. CDR1 and CDR2 (germline): KGHDR, SFDVKD. The V gene lost 4 bases and the J gene lost 4 bases, with 9 bases spanning the gap.

The sequence derives from a woman aged 18 to 35 with Graves' ophthalmopathy. The sample consisted of blood. The chain recombines TRBV24-1 with TRBJ1-2, with D uncertain. Written as DNA, the CDR3 is TGTGCCACCAGTGACACGGAATCCTATGGCTACACCTTC. It yields the protein CATSDTESYGYTF.